This TCR beta chain was found in a study of molecular identifiers for immune sequencing clone quantification. The CDR3 is made up of 20 amino acids. Germline CDR1 and CDR2: MNHEY and SMNVEV (reference sequence). J lost 1 base, V lost 4 bases, and 17 bases had no gene match. Generation of bulk TCR libraries relied on previously described methods and listed TCR primers. TCRdb recomputed calls from the PCR reads with MiXCR, one row per CDR3 protein. The sample includes under 800,000 distinct CDR3 sequences, approximately 24% seen only once; the top ten take 0.6% to 0.9%. Sequenced: naive CD8+ T cells from blood, with Jurkat cell RNA spiked in. Subset: FACS-sorted CD8+CD4-CCR7+CD45RA+ naive T cells. The V and J genes are TRBV27 and TRBJ2-2, with 8 bases aligning to TRBD2. The receptor's source is a human donor in good health. Some libraries in this study had Jurkat cell RNA spiked in. This chain's CDR3 is CASSSLSTTGLALNTGELFF. The CDR3 DNA reads as TGTGCCAGCAGTTCCTTGAGTACTACCGGACTAGCCCTGAACACCGGGGAGCTGTTTTTT.